Described below is a single T cell receptor (beta chain) sequence and its context. Its antigen remains unknown. This specimen belongs to a study of graft-versus-host responses after intestinal transplantation. Measured with immunoSEQ multiplex PCR; TCRdb has only the in-frame clones, and not every one. This sample has some 110,000 clones, with about 88% found just once. Notes on the study in general: In recipient marrow, GvH clones were found, and some appeared first in ileum or blood.

Source: unstimulated CD4+ T cells sorted from spleen or lymph node cells, taken before intestinal transplant. The receptor was derived from a human donor who received an intestinal transplant.

The CDR3 DNA reads as TGCGCCAGCAGTCGTACAGGGGACAGCAATCAGCCCCAGCATTTT. It translates to CASSRTGDSNQPQHF. The chain uses TRBV4-1 and TRBJ1-5; TRBD1 aligns across 7 bases. Per the germline V gene, CDR1 is MGHRA and CDR2 is YSYEKL. Losses at the gene ends were 6 bases for V and 1 base for J; bases not matched to a gene: 6. The CDR3 covers 15 residues.